This is a list of T cell receptor beta chains from one sample in a study of beta chain features in type 1 diabetes. The repertoire was sequenced with immunoSEQ multiplex PCR; TCRdb's copy has only in-frame clones and lacks some. The top ten clones hold about 0.11% of a sample with about 640,000 clones, 9.5% to 15% of them seen once. Material: naive CD4+ T cells from blood. Receptor source: a young man with type 1 diabetes. CDR3s include the opening cysteine and the closing phenylalanine or tryptophan. The D gene is left open where the match is weak. Clone size is shown for a subset of rows, as once, few, many or a class of expanded clone.

clone size: .
J gene: TRBJ1-2
V gene: TRBV7-4
D gene: .
CDR3 DNA: TGTGCCAGCAGCGGGGTCGAGGTTCCTGGCTACACCTTC
CDR3 protein: CASSGVEVPGYTF

clone size: few
J gene: TRBJ2-3
V gene: TRBV4-3
D gene: TRBD2
CDR3 DNA: TGCGCCAGCAGCCAAGATCTAACTAGCGGCACCGCCAGTACGCAGTATTTT
CDR3 protein: CASSQDLTSGTASTQYF

clone size: .
J gene: TRBJ1-1
V gene: TRBV29-1
D gene: .
CDR3 DNA: TGCAGCGTTGGAGGAGATTACACTGAAGCTTTCTTT
CDR3 protein: CSVGGDYTEAFF

clone size: .
J gene: TRBJ2-1
V gene: TRBV5-1
D gene: .
CDR3 DNA: TGCGCCAGCAGCTTGGGGTGGCTAGAGAAGGGAAATGAGCAGTTCTTC
CDR3 protein: CASSLGWLEKGNEQFF

clone size: .
J gene: TRBJ2-1
V gene: TRBV5-1
D gene: .
CDR3 DNA: TGCGCCAGCAGCTTGGACAACAATGAGCAGTTCTTC
CDR3 protein: CASSLDNNEQFF

clone size: few
J gene: TRBJ1-1
V gene: TRBV29-1
D gene: .
CDR3 DNA: TGCAGCGTTGTGGTCGGGATCAGGGTGGCGGCGAACACTGAAGCTTTCTTT
CDR3 protein: CSVVVGIRVAANTEAFF

clone size: few
J gene: TRBJ2-2
V gene: TRBV7-2
D gene: .
CDR3 DNA: TGTGCCAGCAGCTTAGAATGGGGTATACAAGCCGGGGAGCTGTTTTTT
CDR3 protein: CASSLEWGIQAGELFF

clone size: .
J gene: TRBJ2-1
V gene: TRBV29-1
D gene: .
CDR3 DNA: TGCAGCGTAGGTGGGGGTTCCGCTAAAAATGAGCAGTTCTTC
CDR3 protein: CSVGGGSAKNEQFF

clone size: .
J gene: TRBJ2-2
V gene: TRBV5-1
D gene: .
CDR3 DNA: TGCGCCAGCACTGGAGGCGAGGAAGGGGAGCTGTTTTTT
CDR3 protein: CASTGGEEGELFF

clone size: few
J gene: TRBJ2-1
V gene: TRBV10-3
D gene: .
CDR3 DNA: TGTGCCATCAGTGCCCCGCGCGGGGTAGTCAATGAGCAGTTCTTC
CDR3 protein: CAISAPRGVVNEQFF

clone size: .
J gene: TRBJ2-7
V gene: TRBV5-6
D gene: .
CDR3 DNA: TGTGCCAGCAGCTTGAACCTCGAGCAGTACTTC
CDR3 protein: CASSLNLEQYF

clone size: few
J gene: TRBJ1-2
V gene: TRBV5-1
D gene: .
CDR3 DNA: TGCGCCAGTGCAGGGAACTATGGCTACACCTTC
CDR3 protein: CASAGNYGYTF

clone size: few
J gene: TRBJ2-1
V gene: TRBV30
D gene: .
CDR3 DNA: TGTGCCTGGAGCGAGTCCTACAATGAGCAGTTCTTC
CDR3 protein: CAWSESYNEQFF

clone size: .
J gene: TRBJ1-2
V gene: TRBV6-1
D gene: .
CDR3 DNA: TGTGCCACCCTAGACGACCCATATGGCTACACCTTC
CDR3 protein: CATLDDPYGYTF

clone size: .
J gene: TRBJ1-1
V gene: TRBV7-9
D gene: .
CDR3 DNA: TGTGCCAGCAGCTTAGGGGAGGTCAACACTGAAGCTTTCTTT
CDR3 protein: CASSLGEVNTEAFF

clone size: .
J gene: TRBJ2-3
V gene: TRBV6-5
D gene: .
CDR3 DNA: TGTGCCAGCAGTTACTCCGGCAGGGCTCAGGGAGATACGCAGTATTTT
CDR3 protein: CASSYSGRAQGDTQYF

clone size: few
J gene: TRBJ2-3
V gene: TRBV5-1
D gene: .
CDR3 DNA: TGCGCCAGCAGCCCAGAGGGCAGTAGCACAGATACGCAGTATTTT
CDR3 protein: CASSPEGSSTDTQYF

clone size: .
J gene: TRBJ2-1
V gene: TRBV5-4
D gene: TRBD1
CDR3 DNA: TGTGCCAGCAGCTCAGACAGGGGGTACAATGAGCAGTTCTTC
CDR3 protein: CASSSDRGYNEQFF

clone size: few
J gene: TRBJ1-1
V gene: TRBV19
D gene: .
CDR3 DNA: TGTGCCAGTAGGCAGGGGTGGAACACTGAAGCTTTCTTT
CDR3 protein: CASRQGWNTEAFF

clone size: .
J gene: TRBJ1-2
V gene: TRBV4-3
D gene: .
CDR3 DNA: TGCGCCAGCAGCCAAGGAGGAGGCCTCTATGGCTACACCTTC
CDR3 protein: CASSQGGGLYGYTF

clone size: few
J gene: TRBJ1-5
V gene: TRBV18
D gene: .
CDR3 DNA: TGTGCCAGCTCACCAGAGTTAGATCAGCCCCAGCATTTT
CDR3 protein: CASSPELDQPQHF

clone size: .
J gene: TRBJ2-2
V gene: TRBV7-2
D gene: .
CDR3 DNA: TGTGCCAGCAGCCCGCGGGAAGACTATTACACCGGGGAGCTGTTTTTT
CDR3 protein: CASSPREDYYTGELFF

clone size: few
J gene: TRBJ2-7
V gene: TRBV7-2
D gene: .
CDR3 DNA: TGTGCCAGCAGCTTAGATCAGGGGCAGTACTTC
CDR3 protein: CASSLDQGQYF

clone size: .
J gene: TRBJ1-2
V gene: TRBV4-3
D gene: .
CDR3 DNA: TGCGCCAGCAGCCAAGATGGGCCGGGACAAGGTACCTATGGCTACACCTTC
CDR3 protein: CASSQDGPGQGTYGYTF

clone size: few
J gene: TRBJ1-5
V gene: TRBV5-6
D gene: .
CDR3 DNA: TGTGCCAGCAGCCGAAGTGGGACCTCGTATAGCAATCAGCCCCAGCATTTT
CDR3 protein: CASSRSGTSYSNQPQHF

clone size: few
J gene: TRBJ2-5
V gene: TRBV7-3
D gene: .
CDR3 DNA: TGTGCCAGCAGCTTACAAGGGTGGGGCCAAGAGACCCAGTACTTC
CDR3 protein: CASSLQGWGQETQYF

clone size: few
J gene: TRBJ2-3
V gene: TRBV7-9
D gene: .
CDR3 DNA: TGTGCCAGCAGCTTATCCAGGGGCGGCGGTGATACGCAGTATTTT
CDR3 protein: CASSLSRGGGDTQYF

clone size: few
J gene: TRBJ2-1
V gene: TRBV7-8
D gene: TRBD2
CDR3 DNA: TGTGCCAGCAGCTTGGCGGGGGCCTACAATGAGCAGTTCTTC
CDR3 protein: CASSLAGAYNEQFF

clone size: few
J gene: TRBJ2-7
V gene: TRBV5-1
D gene: TRBD2
CDR3 DNA: TGCGCCAGCAGCCCCCGAGGCGGGGGGGCCGACGAGCAGTACTTC
CDR3 protein: CASSPRGGGADEQYF

clone size: .
J gene: TRBJ1-1
V gene: TRBV10-3
D gene: .
CDR3 DNA: TGTGCCATCAGTGACTCCAGGGGATGGGGCACTGAAGCTTTCTTT
CDR3 protein: CAISDSRGWGTEAFF

clone size: .
J gene: TRBJ2-7
V gene: TRBV7-2
D gene: .
CDR3 DNA: TGTGCCAGCAGCTCGAACCAACCCTACGAGCAGTACTTC
CDR3 protein: CASSSNQPYEQYF

clone size: few
J gene: TRBJ1-1
V gene: TRBV9
D gene: TRBD1
CDR3 DNA: TGTGCCAGCAGCGGACAGGGGCTGAACACTGAAGCTTTCTTT
CDR3 protein: CASSGQGLNTEAFF

clone size: few
J gene: TRBJ2-7
V gene: TRBV5-1
D gene: TRBD1
CDR3 DNA: TGCGCCAGCAGCTCGGACAGGGCCAACTACGAGCAGTACTTC
CDR3 protein: CASSSDRANYEQYF

clone size: .
J gene: TRBJ2-7
V gene: TRBV7-9
D gene: TRBD2
CDR3 DNA: TGTGCCAGCACTACTTTGGGAGGGCACGAGCAGTACTTC
CDR3 protein: CASTTLGGHEQYF

clone size: few
J gene: TRBJ2-1
V gene: TRBV7-2
D gene: .
CDR3 DNA: TGTGCCAGCAGCTCCAGGGGTTTCGATGAGCAGTTCTTC
CDR3 protein: CASSSRGFDEQFF

clone size: .
J gene: TRBJ1-5
V gene: TRBV6-1
D gene: .
CDR3 DNA: TGTGCCAGCAGTGAAGAGGCGGGAGACAGTGAGAATCAGCCCCAGCATTTT
CDR3 protein: CASSEEAGDSENQPQHF

clone size: .
J gene: TRBJ1-1
V gene: TRBV7-2
D gene: .
CDR3 DNA: TGTGCCAGCATCCCAGGGAGCCAAATGAACACTGAAGCTTTCTTT
CDR3 protein: CASIPGSQMNTEAFF

clone size: few
J gene: TRBJ1-1
V gene: TRBV5-1
D gene: .
CDR3 DNA: TGCGCCAGCAGCTTGCAGGGGACCACTGAAGCTTTCTTT
CDR3 protein: CASSLQGTTEAFF

clone size: few
J gene: TRBJ2-7
V gene: TRBV23-1
D gene: .
CDR3 DNA: TGTGGGCAGGATTACGAGCAGTACTTC
CDR3 protein: CGQDYEQYF

clone size: few
J gene: TRBJ1-4
V gene: TRBV7-6
D gene: .
CDR3 DNA: TGTGCCAGCAGCCTGGGCTCAACTGGGGAAAAACTGTTTTTT
CDR3 protein: CASSLGSTGEKLFF

clone size: .
J gene: TRBJ1-5
V gene: TRBV6-6
D gene: TRBD1
CDR3 DNA: TGTGCCAGCAGTCCTGGTAGGACAGGTAGCAATCAGCCCCAGCATTTT
CDR3 protein: CASSPGRTGSNQPQHF

clone size: few
J gene: TRBJ2-5
V gene: TRBV11-2
D gene: .
CDR3 DNA: TGTGCCAGCAGCCCGATGGAACAAGAGACCCAGTACTTC
CDR3 protein: CASSPMEQETQYF

clone size: .
J gene: TRBJ2-3
V gene: TRBV27
D gene: TRBD2
CDR3 DNA: TGTGCCAGCAGGGTAGCGGGGGGGGCCGTGGTTACGCAGTATTTT
CDR3 protein: CASRVAGGAVVTQYF

clone size: few
J gene: TRBJ1-2
V gene: TRBV10-2
D gene: .
CDR3 DNA: TGCGCCAGCAGTTATACAGAGTCTAACTATGGCTACACCTTC
CDR3 protein: CASSYTESNYGYTF

clone size: few
J gene: TRBJ2-5
V gene: TRBV4-1
D gene: TRBD1
CDR3 DNA: TGCGCCAGCAGCCAAGTCAACTGGGACAGGGGGTTGGAGACCCAGTACTTC
CDR3 protein: CASSQVNWDRGLETQYF

clone size: .
J gene: TRBJ2-1
V gene: TRBV2
D gene: .
CDR3 DNA: TGTGCCAGCAGTGAGATGGGCTCAGACTCCTACAATGAGCAGTTCTTC
CDR3 protein: CASSEMGSDSYNEQFF

clone size: few
J gene: TRBJ1-5
V gene: TRBV12-5
D gene: TRBD1
CDR3 DNA: TGTGCTAGTGGTCCCGGACAGGGGGCTGTGGGCAATCAGCCCCAGCATTTT
CDR3 protein: CASGPGQGAVGNQPQHF

clone size: .
J gene: TRBJ1-5
V gene: TRBV18
D gene: .
CDR3 DNA: TGTGCCAGCTCAGCCACTACGGGGGGCAATCAGCCCCAGCATTTT
CDR3 protein: CASSATTGGNQPQHF

clone size: few
J gene: TRBJ2-5
V gene: TRBV7-2
D gene: .
CDR3 DNA: TGTGCCAGCAGCTCGCAAGAGACCCAGTACTTC
CDR3 protein: CASSSQETQYF

clone size: .
J gene: TRBJ1-6
V gene: TRBV9
D gene: TRBD1
CDR3 DNA: TGTGCCAGCAGCGCCGGCCGGGACAGGGTATACTCACCCCTCCACTTT
CDR3 protein: CASSAGRDRVYSPLHF

clone size: few
J gene: TRBJ1-2
V gene: TRBV4-3
D gene: TRBD1
CDR3 DNA: TGCGCCAGCAGCCAAGATCGAGGGGGCAGCTATGGCTACACCTTC
CDR3 protein: CASSQDRGGSYGYTF

clone size: few
J gene: TRBJ2-3
V gene: TRBV10-3
D gene: .
CDR3 DNA: TGTGCCATCAGTGATTCCCTCGCGGGACCACGGGTTGATACGCAGTATTTT
CDR3 protein: CAISDSLAGPRVDTQYF

clone size: few
J gene: TRBJ2-3
V gene: TRBV2
D gene: .
CDR3 DNA: TGTGCCAGCGGGGGGACTAGCACAGATACGCAGTATTTT
CDR3 protein: CASGGTSTDTQYF

clone size: .
J gene: TRBJ2-1
V gene: TRBV7-2
D gene: .
CDR3 DNA: TGTGCCAGCAGCCAACATTACCTGGATGAGCAGTTCTTC
CDR3 protein: CASSQHYLDEQFF

clone size: few
J gene: TRBJ2-5
V gene: TRBV30
D gene: .
CDR3 DNA: TGTGCCTGGAGTGAGGACTCCCAAGAGACCCAGTACTTC
CDR3 protein: CAWSEDSQETQYF

clone size: few
J gene: TRBJ2-1
V gene: TRBV28
D gene: TRBD2
CDR3 DNA: TGTGCCAGCAATAGCGGGGGTGAGCAGTTCTTC
CDR3 protein: CASNSGGEQFF

clone size: few
J gene: TRBJ2-1
V gene: TRBV7-2
D gene: TRBD2
CDR3 DNA: TGTGCCAGCAGCTCCCAGCGGGGGCAAAACAATGAGCAGTTCTTC
CDR3 protein: CASSSQRGQNNEQFF

clone size: .
J gene: TRBJ1-6
V gene: TRBV4-3
D gene: .
CDR3 DNA: TGCGCCAGCAGCCAACGTGGACAGTCGAATAATTCACCCCTCCACTTT
CDR3 protein: CASSQRGQSNNSPLHF

clone size: .
J gene: TRBJ2-7
V gene: TRBV25-1
D gene: .
CDR3 DNA: TGTGCCAGCAGTGGAGAACAGGGAAACCCTTACGAGCAGTACTTC
CDR3 protein: CASSGEQGNPYEQYF

clone size: few
J gene: TRBJ2-7
V gene: TRBV29-1
D gene: TRBD1
CDR3 DNA: TGCAGCGTGGGACAGGGGGGCTCCTACGAGCAGTACTTC
CDR3 protein: CSVGQGGSYEQYF